This T cell receptor (beta chain) was observed in a study of beta chain features in type 1 diabetes. Findings and caveats of the study: For Type 1 diabetes patients, all four CD4+ subsets carried TCRB CDR3s that were moderately but significantly shorter.

Points on this clone: Its antigen is currently unknown.

Reverse transcribing all isolated RNA meant expressed TCRB transcripts were sequenced. Measured with immunoSEQ multiplex PCR; TCRdb has only the in-frame clones, and not every one. The table includes around 100,000 clones, roughly 28% detected once. The V gene's germline CDR1 is SGHVS and CDR2 FQNEAQ. This CDR3 has 16 residues. V was shortened by 5 bases and J by 3 bases, with 17 bases between the two germline ends. The authors took one heparinised blood draw, averaging roughly 120 mL, from each donor. The clonotype was recovered from a woman between 18 and 29 years old with type 1 diabetes. This chain links TRBV7-8 with TRBJ1-5; TRBD1 is a possible D gene (6 bases). The sample comprised central memory CD4+ T cells from blood. CDR3 sequence: CASSPGQLTSNQPQHF. The CDR3 DNA reads TGTGCCAGCAGCCCCGGACAGCTTACCTCCAATCAGCCCCAGCATTTT.